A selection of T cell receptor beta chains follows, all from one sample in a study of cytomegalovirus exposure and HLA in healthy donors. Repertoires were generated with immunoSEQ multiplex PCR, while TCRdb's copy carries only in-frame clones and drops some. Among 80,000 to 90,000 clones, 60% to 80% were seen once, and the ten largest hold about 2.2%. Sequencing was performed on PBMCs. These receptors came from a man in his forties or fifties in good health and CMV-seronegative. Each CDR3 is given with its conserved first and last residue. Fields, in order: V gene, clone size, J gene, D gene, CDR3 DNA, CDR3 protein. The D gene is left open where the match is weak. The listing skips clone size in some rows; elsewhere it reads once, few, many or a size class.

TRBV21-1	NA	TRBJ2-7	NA	TGTGCCAGCAGCAAGCGGCCCCGCAGACTAGCGCGGGCGTCCTACTCCTACGAGCAGTACTTC	CASSKRPRRLARASYSYEQYF
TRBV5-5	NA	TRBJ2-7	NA	TGTGCCAGCAGCTTGGGGGCCCCCCGGGGCTACGAGCAGTACTTC	CASSLGAPRGYEQYF
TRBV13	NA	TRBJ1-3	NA	TGTGCCAGCAGCTTATCTGGGCTGGTTGCTGGAAACACCATATATTTT	CASSLSGLVAGNTIYF
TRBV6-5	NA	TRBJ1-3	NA	TGTGCCAGCAGTATAGACAGACACTCTGGAAACACCATATATTTT	CASSIDRHSGNTIYF
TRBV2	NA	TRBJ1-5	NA	TGTGCCAGCAGTGCTTCTGTAAATAGCAATCAGCCCCAGCATTTT	CASSASVNSNQPQHF
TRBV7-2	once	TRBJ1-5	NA	TGTGCCAGCAGCTTAGGGTCCCATGGCCAGCCCCAGCATTTT	CASSLGSHGQPQHF
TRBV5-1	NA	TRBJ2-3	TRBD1	TGCGCCAGCAGCTTGGGAGGACAGGGTGTTTCCACAGATACGCAGTATTTT	CASSLGGQGVSTDTQYF
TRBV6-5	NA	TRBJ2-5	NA	TGTGCCAGCAGTAGACGGAGAGGGTACCAAGAGACCCAGTACTTC	CASSRRRGYQETQYF
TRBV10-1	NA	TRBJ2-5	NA	TGCGCCAGCAGTGAAAGCGGTTGGGCAGAGACCCAGTACTTC	CASSESGWAETQYF
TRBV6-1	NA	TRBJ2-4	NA	TGTGCCAGCAGTGGGGCTTTAGGTGCCAAAAACATTCAGTACTTC	CASSGALGAKNIQYF
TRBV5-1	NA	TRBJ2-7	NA	TGCGCCAGCAGCTTGCAGGGTTTCTACGAGCAGTACTTC	CASSLQGFYEQYF
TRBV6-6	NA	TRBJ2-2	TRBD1	TGTGCCAGCAGTTCATCGGGACAGCATACCGGGGAGCTGTTTTTT	CASSSSGQHTGELFF
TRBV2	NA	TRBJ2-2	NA	TGTGCCAGCTGGGGGCAGGATCCCACCGGGGAGCTGTTTTTT	CASWGQDPTGELFF
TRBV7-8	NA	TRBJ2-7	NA	TGTGCCAGCAGCCCCCCAAGTACTCCCTACGAGCAGTACTTC	CASSPPSTPYEQYF
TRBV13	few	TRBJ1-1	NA	TGTGCCAGCAGCTTAGAGACAGGACCTGAAGCTTTCTTT	CASSLETGPEAFF
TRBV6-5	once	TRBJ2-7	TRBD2	TGTGCCAGCAGTTATAGACTAGCGCGCTCCTACGAGCAGTACTTC	CASSYRLARSYEQYF
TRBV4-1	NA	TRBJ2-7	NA	TGCGCCAGCAGCCAAGTAACTGGGCCCTCCTACGAGCAGTACTTC	CASSQVTGPSYEQYF
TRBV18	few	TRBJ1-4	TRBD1	TGTGCCAGCTCACCGGGACAGTTAGCAACTAATGAAAAACTGTTTTTT	CASSPGQLATNEKLFF
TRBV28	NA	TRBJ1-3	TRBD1	TGTGCCAGCAGTTTGGGACAGGGGGGAAACACCATATATTTT	CASSLGQGGNTIYF
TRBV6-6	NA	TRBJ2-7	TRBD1	TGTGCCAGCTCAACAGGACAGGCCTCCTACGAGCAGTACTTC	CASSTGQASYEQYF
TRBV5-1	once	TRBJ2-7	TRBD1	TGCGCCAGCAGCTTGCGGACAGGGGGAGGCTCCTACGAGCAGTACTTC	CASSLRTGGGSYEQYF
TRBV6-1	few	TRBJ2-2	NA	TGTGCCGTCCACTCCGGGGAGGACACCGGGGAGCTGTTTTTT	CAVHSGEDTGELFF
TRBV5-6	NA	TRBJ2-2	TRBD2	TGTGCCAGCAGCACCGACCTAGCGGGGGGGCGTACCGGGGAGCTGTTTTTT	CASSTDLAGGRTGELFF
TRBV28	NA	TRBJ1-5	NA	TGTGCCAGCAGTTTATATGTCGGGTCCGGCAATCAGCCCCAGCATTTT	CASSLYVGSGNQPQHF
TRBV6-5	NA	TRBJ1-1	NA	TGTGCCAGCAGGAACGACAGGAACCAAGCTTTCTTT	CASRNDRNQAFF
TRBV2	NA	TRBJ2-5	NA	TGTGCCAGCAGTGAAGCATCGACTATGAAGACCCAGTACTTC	CASSEASTMKTQYF
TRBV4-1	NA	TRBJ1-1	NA	TGCGCCAGCAGCCAAGAAAGGCGGCAGAGGGATGAAGCTTTCTTT	CASSQERRQRDEAFF
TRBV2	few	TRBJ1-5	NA	TGTGCCAGCAGTGAATCGAGCAATCAGCCCCAGCATTTT	CASSESSNQPQHF
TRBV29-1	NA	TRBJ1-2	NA	TGCAGCGTTGTCGAAGTAGATGGCTACACCTTC	CSVVEVDGYTF
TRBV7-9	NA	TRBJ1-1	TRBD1	TGTGCCAGCAGCTCCAGCCCCGCAGGGGGCGAGGCTGAAGCTTTCTTT	CASSSSPAGGEAEAFF
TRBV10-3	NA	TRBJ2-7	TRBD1	TGTGCCATCAGTGTTGGGCAGGGGGTCTACGAGCAGTACTTC	CAISVGQGVYEQYF
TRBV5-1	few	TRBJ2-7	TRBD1	TGCGCCAGCAGCATGACAGGGCTCCACGAGCAGTACTTC	CASSMTGLHEQYF
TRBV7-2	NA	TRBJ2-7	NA	TGTGCCAGCAGCCTCACCCGGGGGCAGGGGGTCTACGAGCAGTACTTC	CASSLTRGQGVYEQYF
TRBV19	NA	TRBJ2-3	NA	TGTGCCAGTAGTATAGGGAGCGTCCCTGGCACAGATACGCAGTATTTT	CASSIGSVPGTDTQYF
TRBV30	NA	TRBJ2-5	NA	TGTGCCTGGAGTGTACTGTCTCGGGAGACCCAGTACTTC	CAWSVLSRETQYF
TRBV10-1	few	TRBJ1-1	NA	TGCGCCAGCAGTGTGGGGGCTAGAGGTGAAGCTTTCTTT	CASSVGARGEAFF
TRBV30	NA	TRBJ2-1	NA	TGTGCCTGGAGGCTCCTCAGCGAGGATGAGCAGTTCTTC	CAWRLLSEDEQFF